This TCR beta chain was sequenced for a study of blood T cell repertoires in COVID-19. As for the study in general: The analysed material was cDNA or gDNA that came from T cells, B-cell-depleted T cells, or PBMCs.

The count of this clone is one. Germline V lookup: CDR1 KGHDR, CDR2 SFDVKD. The CDR3 runs 15 residues. Trimming shortened V by 4 bases and J by 0 bases, and 10 bases separated the two germline ends. Assay: immunoSEQ multiplex PCR; the TCRdb copy retains only in-frame clones and omits some. Counted here are under 300,000 clones, around 83% occurring once; the ten biggest clones make up 1.5% to 1.9%. Material for sequencing was peripheral blood. This clonotype was obtained from a woman aged 40 to 49 who had recovered from COVID-19. The rearrangement joins TRBV24-1 to TRBJ2-3, with D possibly TRBD2 on 5 matching bases. CDR3 sequence: CATSDPGKSTDTQYF. The CDR3 nucleotides read TGTGCCACCAGTGACCCCGGGAAAAGCACAGATACGCAGTATTTT.